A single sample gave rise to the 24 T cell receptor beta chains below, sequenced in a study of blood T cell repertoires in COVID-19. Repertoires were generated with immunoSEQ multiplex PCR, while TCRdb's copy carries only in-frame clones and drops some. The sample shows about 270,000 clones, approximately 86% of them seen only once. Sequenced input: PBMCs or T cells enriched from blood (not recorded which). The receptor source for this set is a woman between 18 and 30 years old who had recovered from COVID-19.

The CDR3 DNA reads as TGTGCCACCAGACGGGTAACGAACACCGGGGAGCTGTTTTTT. Amino acids: CATRRVTNTGELFF. The rearrangement joins TRBV15 to TRBJ2-2; D gene ambiguous. Germline V gene lookup returns CDR1 LNHNV and CDR2 YYDKDF (reference sequence). The CDR3 extends over 14 amino acids. V was clipped by 6 bases and J by 0 bases, with 8 bases between them.

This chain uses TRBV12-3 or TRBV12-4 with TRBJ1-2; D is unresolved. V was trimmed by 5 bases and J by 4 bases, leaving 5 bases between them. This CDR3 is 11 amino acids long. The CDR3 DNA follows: TGTGCCAGCAGTCTCGGCTATGGCTACACCTTC. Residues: CASSLGYGYTF.

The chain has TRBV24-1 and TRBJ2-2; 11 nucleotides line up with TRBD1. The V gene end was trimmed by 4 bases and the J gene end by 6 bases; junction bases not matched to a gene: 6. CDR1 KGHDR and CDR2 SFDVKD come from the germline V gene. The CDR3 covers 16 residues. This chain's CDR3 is CATSDRDRGGSGELFF. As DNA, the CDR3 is TGTGCCACCAGTGACCGGGACAGGGGGGGGTCCGGGGAGCTGTTTTTT.

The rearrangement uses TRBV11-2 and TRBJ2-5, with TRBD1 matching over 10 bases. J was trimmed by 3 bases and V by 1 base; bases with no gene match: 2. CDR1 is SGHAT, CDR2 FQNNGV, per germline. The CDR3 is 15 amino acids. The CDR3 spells CASSLGGTGEETQYF. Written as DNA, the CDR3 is TGTGCCAGCAGCTTAGGCGGGACAGGGGAAGAGACCCAGTACTTC.

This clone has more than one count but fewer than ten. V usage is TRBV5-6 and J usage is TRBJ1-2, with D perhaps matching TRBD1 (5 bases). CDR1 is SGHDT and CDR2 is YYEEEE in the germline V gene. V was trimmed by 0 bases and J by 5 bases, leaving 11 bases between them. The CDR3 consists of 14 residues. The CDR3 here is CASSLAREVYGYTF. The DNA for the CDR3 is TGTGCCAGCAGCTTGGCCAGGGAAGTGTATGGCTACACCTTC.

CDR3 amino acids: CAISGTSGSTSYEQYF. Written as DNA, the CDR3 is TGTGCCATCAGTGGGACTAGCGGGAGCACCTCCTACGAGCAGTACTTC. V usage is TRBV10-3 and J usage is TRBJ2-7, with 13 bases aligning to TRBD2. Germline CDR1 ENHRY, CDR2 SYGVKD. The CDR3 sequence is 16 residues long. V shed 4 bases, J shed 0 bases, and the junction held 3 bases outside the gene matches.

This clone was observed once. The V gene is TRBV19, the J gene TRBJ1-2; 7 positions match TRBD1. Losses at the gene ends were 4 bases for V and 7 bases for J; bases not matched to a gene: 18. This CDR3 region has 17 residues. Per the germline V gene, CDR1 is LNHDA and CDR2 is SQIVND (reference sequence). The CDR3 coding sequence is TGTGCCAGTAGTAGCGGGACAGACCCCAAGGCGAGGGGTGGCTACACCTTC. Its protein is CASSSGTDPKARGGYTF. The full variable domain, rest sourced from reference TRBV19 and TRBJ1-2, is DGGITQSPKYLFRKEGQNVTLSCEQNLNHDAMYWYRQDPGQGLRLIYYSQIVNDFQKGDIAEGYSVSREKKESFPLTVTSAQKNPTAFYLCASSSGTDPKARGGYTFGSGTRLTVV.

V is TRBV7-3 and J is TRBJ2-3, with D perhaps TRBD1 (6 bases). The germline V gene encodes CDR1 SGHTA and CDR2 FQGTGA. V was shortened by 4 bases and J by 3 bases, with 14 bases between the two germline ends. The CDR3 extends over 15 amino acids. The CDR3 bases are TGTGCCAGCAGCTCTACAGGGTCGGAAACAGATACGCAGTATTTT. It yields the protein CASSSTGSETDTQYF.

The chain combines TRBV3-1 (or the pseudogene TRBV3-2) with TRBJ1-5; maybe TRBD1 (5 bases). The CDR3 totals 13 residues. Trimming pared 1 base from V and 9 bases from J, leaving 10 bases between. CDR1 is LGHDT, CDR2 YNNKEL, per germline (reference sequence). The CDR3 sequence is CASSQGGDWPQHF. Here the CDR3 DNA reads TGTGCCAGCAGCCAAGGGGGGGACTGGCCCCAGCATTTT.

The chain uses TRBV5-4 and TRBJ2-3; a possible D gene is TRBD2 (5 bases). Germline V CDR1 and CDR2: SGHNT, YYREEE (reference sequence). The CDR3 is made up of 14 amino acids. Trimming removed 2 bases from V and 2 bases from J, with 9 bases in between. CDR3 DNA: TGTGCCAGCAGCTTCCGGGATATCACAGATACGCAGTATTTT. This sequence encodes CASSFRDITDTQYF.

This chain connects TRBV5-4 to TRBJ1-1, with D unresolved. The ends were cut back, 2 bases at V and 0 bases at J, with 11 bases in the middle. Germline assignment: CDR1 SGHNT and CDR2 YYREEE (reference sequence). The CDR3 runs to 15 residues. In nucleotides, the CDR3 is TGTGCCAGCAGCTTAATCGGGAATATGAACACTGAAGCTTTCTTT. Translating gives CASSLIGNMNTEAFF.

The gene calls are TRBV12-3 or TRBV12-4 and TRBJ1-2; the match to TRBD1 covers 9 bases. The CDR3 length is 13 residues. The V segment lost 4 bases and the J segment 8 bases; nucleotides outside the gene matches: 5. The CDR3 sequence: CASSYRQGEGYTF. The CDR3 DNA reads TGTGCCAGCAGTTACCGACAGGGGGAGGGCTACACCTTC.

The DNA of the CDR3 is TGTGCCAGCAGCTTAGAAGCGGGAGTTGTCCCTGCCTACGAGCAGTACTTC. The encoded protein is CASSLEAGVVPAYEQYF. The chain couples TRBV7-6 to TRBJ2-7, with 8 nucleotides matching TRBD2. V was clipped by 1 base and J by 2 bases; unmatched bases: 10. CDR1 and CDR2 from the germline V gene are SGHVS and FNYEAQ. This CDR3 is built from 17 residues. The variable domain in full, with the rest retrieved from reference TRBV7-6 and TRBJ2-7, is GAGVSQSPRYKVTKRGQDVALRCDPISGHVSLYWYRQALGQGPEFLTYFNYEAQQDKSGLPNDRFSAERPEGSISTLTIQRTEQRDSAMYRCASSLEAGVVPAYEQYFGPGTRLTVT.

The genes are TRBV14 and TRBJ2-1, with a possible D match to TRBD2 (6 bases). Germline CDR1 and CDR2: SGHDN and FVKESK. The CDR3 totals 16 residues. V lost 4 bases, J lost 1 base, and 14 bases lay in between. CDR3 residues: CASSPEDYLSYNEQFF. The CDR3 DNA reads TGTGCCAGCAGCCCTGAGGACTACCTTTCCTACAATGAGCAGTTCTTC.

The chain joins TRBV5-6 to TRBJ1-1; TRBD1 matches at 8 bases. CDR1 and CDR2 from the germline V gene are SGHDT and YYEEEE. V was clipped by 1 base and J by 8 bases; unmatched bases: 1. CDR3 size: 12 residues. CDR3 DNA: TGTGCCAGCAGCTTGTGGGACAGGGAAGCTTTCTTT. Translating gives CASSLWDREAFF. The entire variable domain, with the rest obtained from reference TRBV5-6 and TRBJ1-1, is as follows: DAGVTQSPTHLIKTRGQQVTLRCSPKSGHDTVSWYQQALGQGPQFIFQYYEEEERQRGNFPDRFSGHQFPNYSSELNVNALLLGDSALYLCASSLWDREAFFGQGTRLTVV.

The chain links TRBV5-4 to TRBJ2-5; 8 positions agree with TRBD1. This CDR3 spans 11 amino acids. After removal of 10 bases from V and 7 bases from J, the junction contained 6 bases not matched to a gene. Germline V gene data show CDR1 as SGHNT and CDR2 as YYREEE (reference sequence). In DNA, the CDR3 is TGTGCCTGGTCAGGGGGCAGGACCCAGTACTTC. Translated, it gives CAWSGGRTQYF.

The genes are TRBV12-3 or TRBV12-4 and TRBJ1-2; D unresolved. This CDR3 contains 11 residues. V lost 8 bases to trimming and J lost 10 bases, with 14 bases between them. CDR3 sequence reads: CASGLGSDYTF. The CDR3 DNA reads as TGTGCCAGCGGGCTAGGGAGCGACTACACCTTC.

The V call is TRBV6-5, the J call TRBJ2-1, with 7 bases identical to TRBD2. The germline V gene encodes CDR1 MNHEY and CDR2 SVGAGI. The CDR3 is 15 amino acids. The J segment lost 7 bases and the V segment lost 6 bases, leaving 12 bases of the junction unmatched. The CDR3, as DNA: TGTGCCAGCAGGGACTCCGGGGGGAGTGGAAATGAGCAGTTCTTC. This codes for CASRDSGGSGNEQFF.

CDR3 coding DNA: TGCGCCAGCAGTATGACAGGGTTCGCTAACTATGGCTACACCTTC. Protein sequence: CASSMTGFANYGYTF. This chain links TRBV4-3 with TRBJ1-2, with TRBD1 identical over 7 bases. Germline V lookup: CDR1 LGHNA, CDR2 YSLEER. The CDR3 runs to 15 residues. Unmatched junction bases numbered 7, after V lost 6 bases and J lost 0 bases.

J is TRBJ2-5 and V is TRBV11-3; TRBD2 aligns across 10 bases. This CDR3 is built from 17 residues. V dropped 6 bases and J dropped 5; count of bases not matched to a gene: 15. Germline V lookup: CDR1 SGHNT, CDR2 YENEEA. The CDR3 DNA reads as TGTGCCAGCAGTCCAGTATTAGCGGGGGGACCAGCGGAGACCCAGTACTTC. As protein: CASSPVLAGGPAETQYF.

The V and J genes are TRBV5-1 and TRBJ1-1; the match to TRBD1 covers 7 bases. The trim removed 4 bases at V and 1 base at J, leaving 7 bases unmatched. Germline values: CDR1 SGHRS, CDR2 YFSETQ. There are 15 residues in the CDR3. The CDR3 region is CASSPLDRENTEAFF. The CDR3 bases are TGCGCCAGCAGCCCTCTCGACAGGGAGAACACTGAAGCTTTCTTT.

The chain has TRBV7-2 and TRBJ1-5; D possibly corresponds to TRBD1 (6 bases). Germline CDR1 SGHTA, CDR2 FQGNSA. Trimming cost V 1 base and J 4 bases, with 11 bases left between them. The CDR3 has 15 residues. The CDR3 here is CASSLGGLRNQPQHF. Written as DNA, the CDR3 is TGTGCCAGCAGCTTAGGGGGGCTTAGGAATCAGCCCCAGCATTTT.

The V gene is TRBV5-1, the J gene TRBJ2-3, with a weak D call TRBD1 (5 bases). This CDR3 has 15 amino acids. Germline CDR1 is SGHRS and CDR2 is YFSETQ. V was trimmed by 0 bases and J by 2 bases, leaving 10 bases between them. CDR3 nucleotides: TGCGCCAGCAGCTTGGGTGGACAAAACACAGATACGCAGTATTTT. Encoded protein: CASSLGGQNTDTQYF.

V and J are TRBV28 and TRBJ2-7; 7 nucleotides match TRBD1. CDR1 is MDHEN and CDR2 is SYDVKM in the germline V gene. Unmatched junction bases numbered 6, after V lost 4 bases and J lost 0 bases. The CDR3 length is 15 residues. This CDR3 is CASSSRDRSSYEQYF. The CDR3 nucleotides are TGTGCCAGCAGTTCCCGGGACAGAAGCTCCTACGAGCAGTACTTC.